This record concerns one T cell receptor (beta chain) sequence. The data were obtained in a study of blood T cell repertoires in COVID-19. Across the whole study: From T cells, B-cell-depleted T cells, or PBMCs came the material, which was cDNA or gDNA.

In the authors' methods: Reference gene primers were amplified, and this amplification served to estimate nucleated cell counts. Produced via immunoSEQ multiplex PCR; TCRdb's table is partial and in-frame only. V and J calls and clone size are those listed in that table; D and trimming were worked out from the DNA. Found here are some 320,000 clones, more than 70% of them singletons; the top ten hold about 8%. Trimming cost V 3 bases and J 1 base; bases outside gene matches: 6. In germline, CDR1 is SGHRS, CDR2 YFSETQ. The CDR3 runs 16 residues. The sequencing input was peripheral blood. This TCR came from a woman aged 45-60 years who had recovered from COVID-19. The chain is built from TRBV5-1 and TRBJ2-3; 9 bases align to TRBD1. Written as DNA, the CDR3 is TGCGCCAGCAGCTCACAGGGGGCAGGGGGCACAGATACGCAGTATTTT. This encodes CASSSQGAGGTDTQYF.